This is a list of T cell receptor beta chains from one sample in a study of blood T cell repertoires in COVID-19. TCRdb's table, derived via immunoSEQ multiplex PCR, lists solely in-frame clones and lacks some. The sample has about 81,000 clones, around 82% seen once. Sample: peripheral blood. The receptors here all came from a man in his 60s with acute or convalescent COVID-19. The conserved cysteine and the conserved F or W are not part of the CDR3 here. Each record gives: V gene, J gene, CDR3 protein.

TRBV7-9	TRBJ1-5	ASSFMSQPQH
TRBV19	TRBJ1-6	ASSIVPSTGGSPLH
TRBV19	TRBJ1-5	ASSTAAGLSNQPQH
TRBV4-2	TRBJ2-7	ASSQDISGGYEQY
TRBV12-3/TRBV12-4	TRBJ1-3	ASSGDRGNTIY
TRBV4-3	TRBJ1-1	ASSQLATGDTEAF
TRBV28	TRBJ2-3	ASSPWYSRDRPTDTQY
TRBV19	TRBJ2-6	AISGGSNSGANVLT
TRBV29-1	TRBJ2-7	SAGWTGVGEQY
TRBV5-6	TRBJ2-1	ASSFYGGEQF
TRBV9	TRBJ1-6	ASSVTGNSPLH
TRBV10-3	TRBJ1-2	AISESRGDVGGYT
TRBV7-8	TRBJ1-1	ASSLLGQGAGEAF
TRBV28	TRBJ1-3	ASSLGQLHGNTIY
TRBV7-9	TRBJ2-2	ASSLLSGELF
TRBV12-3/TRBV12-4	TRBJ1-2	ASSIRKIGYT
TRBV28	TRBJ1-5	ASSSTTGVNQPQH
TRBV3-1/TRBV3-2	TRBJ1-6	ASSQQGSSPLH
TRBV7-2	TRBJ2-3	ASSSHPPGGGRQDTQY
TRBV18	TRBJ1-5	ASSPLTGSDQPQH
TRBV14	TRBJ2-6	ASSQMGSTLSGANVLT
TRBV15	TRBJ1-3	ATSTRESGNTIY
TRBV4-3	TRBJ1-5	ASSQDWYSNQPQH
TRBV10-3	TRBJ1-5	AISESLNTNSNQPQH
TRBV5-1	TRBJ2-7	ASSPTSGGPPTYEQY
TRBV6-6	TRBJ1-3	ASIQVESGNTIY
TRBV9	TRBJ2-7	ASSEGLAGGQGEQY
TRBV11-3	TRBJ2-1	ASSPQGQGADEQF
TRBV30	TRBJ1-2	AWSVNPYGYT
TRBV30	TRBJ2-5	AWSFPQAPRETQY
TRBV5-1	TRBJ2-1	ASSFGTTMYEQF
TRBV2	TRBJ1-5	ASSAVSEGQPQH
TRBV11-2	TRBJ2-7	ASSFGSGVSYEQY
TRBV2	TRBJ2-3	ASSVLAGGPTDTQY
TRBV28	TRBJ1-5	ASSSPGQGMGQPQH
TRBV7-2	TRBJ1-1	ASRSTGGEAF
TRBV18	TRBJ1-1	ASSPSRGTEAF
TRBV5-1	TRBJ1-4	ASRHNGQGPGNEKLF
TRBV6-5	TRBJ1-3	ASSYSMRPSGNTIY
TRBV10-3	TRBJ2-1	ATSGQLSYNEQF
TRBV24-1	TRBJ2-7	ATSDTSASYEQY
TRBV19	TRBJ1-5	ASSFGQANQPQH
TRBV21-1	TRBJ2-4	ASSKGGSDAYHKNIQY
TRBV5-1	TRBJ2-1	ASSTGLGDYNEQF
TRBV5-4	TRBJ1-4	ASSLDRSTNEKLF
TRBV19	TRBJ1-2	ASSPGRGQGNYGYT
TRBV18	TRBJ2-3	ASSPPVSGTTDTQY
TRBV6-5	TRBJ2-1	ASNKGDREGNEQF
TRBV6-5	TRBJ1-5	ASRRRANQPQH
TRBV5-1	TRBJ2-2	ASSAGTGAGELF
TRBV9	TRBJ1-1	ASSPQGQGNTEAF
TRBV20-1	TRBJ2-5	SVDGETQY
TRBV27	TRBJ1-4	ASRLIATNEKLF
TRBV11-2	TRBJ2-1	ASSFSGNNEQF
TRBV2	TRBJ2-5	ASSPTGVQETQY